The 5 T cell receptor beta chains listed next were all sequenced from one sample in a study of cytomegalovirus exposure and HLA in healthy donors. The method was immunoSEQ multiplex PCR; TCRdb's version includes in-frame clones alone and lacks a portion of them. Here the sample spans about 160,000 clones, over 85% being singletons. The material sequenced was PBMCs. The receptors shown here come from a man between 18 and 35 years old in good health and CMV-seropositive.

The table lists this clone with a few counts. V and J are TRBV2 and TRBJ2-7; 8 bases agree with TRBD2. V lost 7 bases, J lost 2 bases, and 13 bases stayed unmatched. The CDR3 totals 16 residues. Germline CDR1 and CDR2: SNHLY and FYNNEI. The CDR3 loop reads CASIPRRSGSAYEQYF. The CDR3 bases are TGTGCCAGCATCCCCAGGAGGAGCGGGAGTGCCTACGAGCAGTACTTC.

CDR3 region: CASSPQGDYGYTF. CDR3 nucleotide sequence: TGTGCCAGCAGTCCACAGGGCGACTATGGCTACACCTTC. This chain joins TRBV27 and TRBJ1-2; a possible D gene is TRBD1 (6 bases). CDR1 is MNHEY, CDR2 SMNVEV, per germline (reference sequence). The CDR3 has 13 residues. Trimming cost V 5 bases and J 3 bases, with 10 bases left between them.

J is TRBJ2-3 and V is TRBV19, with a tentative D call TRBD1 (5 bases). Germline V gene data show CDR1 as LNHDA and CDR2 as SQIVND (reference sequence). The CDR3 runs 18 residues. With 0 bases removed from V and 6 bases from J, the gap between germline ends came to 22 bases. DNA of the CDR3: TGTGCCAGTAGTATAGATCCGGCAGGGTCAAGCAAAGCGGATACGCAGTATTTT. This codes for CASSIDPAGSSKADTQYF.

The chain carries TRBV7-9 and TRBJ2-3; tentatively, D is TRBD2 (6 bases). Trimming shortened V by 4 bases and J by 6 bases, and 14 bases separated the two germline ends. CDR3 length equals 14 residues. CDR1 and CDR2 (germline): SEHNR, FQNEAQ (reference sequence). The CDR3: CASSYRGKWDTQYF. DNA for the CDR3: TGTGCCAGCAGCTACCGGGGGAAGTGGGATACGCAGTATTTT.

V usage is TRBV5-1 and J usage is TRBJ2-3; TRBD2 matches 15 bases. The germline CDR1 and CDR2 sequences are SGHRS and YFSETQ. V lost 5 bases to trimming and J lost 4 bases; unmatched junction nucleotides: 2. CDR3 size: 15 residues. In nucleotides, the CDR3 is TGCGCCAGCAGTCGGACTAGCGGGAGGGCAGATACGCAGTATTTT. This encodes CASSRTSGRADTQYF.